Here is one T cell receptor (beta chain) with its context. Authors' methods: Amplified reference gene primers provided the basis for estimating nucleated cell counts. The data were produced by immunoSEQ multiplex PCR, yet TCRdb's version contains in-frame clones alone and is incomplete. Clone size and V and J calls were adopted from that table, with D and trimming inferred from the DNA. The sample shows some 200,000 clones, approximately 85% of them seen only once. The data belong to a study of blood T cell repertoires in COVID-19. Whole-study context: COVID-19 samples, acute and convalescent, were from the United States, Italy and Spain. T cells, B-cell-depleted T cells, or PBMCs provided the cDNA or gDNA that served as material.

V was clipped by 2 bases and J by 6 bases; unmatched bases: 11. CDR3 length: 16 residues. Germline assignment: CDR1 LGHNA and CDR2 YNFKEQ. This sequence originates from an older woman with acute or convalescent COVID-19. The specimen was peripheral blood. The chain uses TRBV4-2 and TRBJ1-2; 8 nucleotides align to TRBD1. DNA of the CDR3: TGTGCCAGCAGCCAACACCGACAGGGGAGAATAGATGGCTACACCTTC. As protein: CASSQHRQGRIDGYTF.